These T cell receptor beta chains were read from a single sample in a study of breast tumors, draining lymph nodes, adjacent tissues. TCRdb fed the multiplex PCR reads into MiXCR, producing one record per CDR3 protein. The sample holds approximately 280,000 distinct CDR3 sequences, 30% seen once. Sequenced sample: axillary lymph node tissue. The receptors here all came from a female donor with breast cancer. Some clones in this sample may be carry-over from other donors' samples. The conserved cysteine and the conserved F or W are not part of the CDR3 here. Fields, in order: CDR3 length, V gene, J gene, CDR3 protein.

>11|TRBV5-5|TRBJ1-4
VSGLSIAEKLF
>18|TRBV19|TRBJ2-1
ASSIRFRATSRVPYTEQF
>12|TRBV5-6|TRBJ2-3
ASSLIRATDTQY
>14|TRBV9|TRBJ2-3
ASSPRKRGPTDTQY
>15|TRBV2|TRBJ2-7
ASSEDRGGGGDYEQY
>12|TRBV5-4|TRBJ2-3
ASSPGPITDTQY
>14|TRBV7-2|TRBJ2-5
ASSLWTSGSQETQY
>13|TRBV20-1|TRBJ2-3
SATGTSGMTDTQY
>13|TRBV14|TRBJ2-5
ASSQDPGAEETQY
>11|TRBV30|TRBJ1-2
AWRGGAAYGYT
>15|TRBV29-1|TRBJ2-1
SVDRLAGQGRSNEQF
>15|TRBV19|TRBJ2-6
ASGPGTGGSGANVLT
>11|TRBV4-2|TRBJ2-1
ASSPRTYNEQF
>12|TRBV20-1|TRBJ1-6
GARTGKYSSPLH
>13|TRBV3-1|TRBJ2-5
ASSPLAVSLETQY
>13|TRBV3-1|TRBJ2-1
ASSQDHTRVNEQF
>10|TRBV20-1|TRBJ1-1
SARDRGSEAF
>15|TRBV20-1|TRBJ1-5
SASGLNLIGGNQPQH